This TCR beta chain was recorded in a study of blood T cell repertoires in COVID-19. The germline gives CDR1 MNHNY, CDR2 SVGAGI (reference sequence). The trim removed 4 bases at V and 6 bases at J, leaving 14 bases unmatched. CDR3 size: 16 residues. Only in-frame clones appear in the TCRdb table, and some are missing; sequencing was by immunoSEQ multiplex PCR. This sample has tens of thousands of clones; about 81% occur once, and the top ten carry 12%. This rearrangement joins TRBV6-6 to TRBJ2-7; TRBD1 matches 8 bases. The clonotype was recovered from a human donor in a cohort sampled during active COVID-19. The sequenced sample was peripheral blood. CDR3 sequence: CASSCDGQGIICEQYF. CDR3 coding DNA: TGTGCCAGCAGTTGTGATGGACAGGGAATTATCTGCGAGCAGTACTTC.